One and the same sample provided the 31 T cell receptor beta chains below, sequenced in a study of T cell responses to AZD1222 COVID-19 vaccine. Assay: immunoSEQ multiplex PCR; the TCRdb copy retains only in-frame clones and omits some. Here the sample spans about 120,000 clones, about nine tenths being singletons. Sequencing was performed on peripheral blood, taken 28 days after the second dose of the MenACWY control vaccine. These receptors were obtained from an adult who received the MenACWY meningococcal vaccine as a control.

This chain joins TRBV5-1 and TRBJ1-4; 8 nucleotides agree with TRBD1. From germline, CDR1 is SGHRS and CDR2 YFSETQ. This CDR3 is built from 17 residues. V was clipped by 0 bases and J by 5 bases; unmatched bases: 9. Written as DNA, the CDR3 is TGCGCCAGCAGCTTGGGCGGGACAGGTAGCGGGAATGAAAAACTGTTTTTT. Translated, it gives CASSLGGTGSGNEKLFF.

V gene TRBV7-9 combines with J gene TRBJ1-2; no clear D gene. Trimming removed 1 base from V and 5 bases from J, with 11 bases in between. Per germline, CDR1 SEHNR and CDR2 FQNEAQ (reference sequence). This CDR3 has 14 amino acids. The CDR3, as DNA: TGTGCCAGCAGCTTAGACAGCGGGCTTTATGGCTACACCTTC. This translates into CASSLDSGLYGYTF.

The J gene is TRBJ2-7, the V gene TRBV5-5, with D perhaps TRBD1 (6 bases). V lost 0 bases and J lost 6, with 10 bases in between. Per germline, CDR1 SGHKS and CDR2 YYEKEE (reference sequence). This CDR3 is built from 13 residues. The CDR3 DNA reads TGTGCCAGCAGCTTGGCTACAGGGATCGAGCAGTACGTC. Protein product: CASSLATGIEQYV.

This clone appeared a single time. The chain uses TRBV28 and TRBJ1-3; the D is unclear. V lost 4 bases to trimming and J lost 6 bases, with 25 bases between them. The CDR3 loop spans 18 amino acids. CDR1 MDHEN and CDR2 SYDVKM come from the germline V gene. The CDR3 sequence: CASSSTRKRAPLKNTIYF. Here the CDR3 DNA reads TGTGCCAGCAGTTCCACGCGTAAAAGGGCCCCCCTCAAAAACACCATATATTTT.

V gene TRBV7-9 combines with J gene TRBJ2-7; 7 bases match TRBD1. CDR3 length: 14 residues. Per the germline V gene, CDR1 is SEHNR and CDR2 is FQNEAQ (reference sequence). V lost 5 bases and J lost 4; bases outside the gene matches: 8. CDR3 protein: CASSPVDRRYEQYF. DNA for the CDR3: TGTGCCAGCAGCCCCGTGGACAGGAGATACGAGCAGTACTTC.

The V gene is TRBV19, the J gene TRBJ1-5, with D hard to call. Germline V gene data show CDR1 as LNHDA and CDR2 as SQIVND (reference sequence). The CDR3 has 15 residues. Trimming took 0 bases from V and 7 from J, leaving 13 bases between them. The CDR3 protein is CASSIDEGMGQPQHF. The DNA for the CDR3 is TGTGCCAGTAGTATAGACGAAGGGATGGGGCAGCCCCAGCATTTT.

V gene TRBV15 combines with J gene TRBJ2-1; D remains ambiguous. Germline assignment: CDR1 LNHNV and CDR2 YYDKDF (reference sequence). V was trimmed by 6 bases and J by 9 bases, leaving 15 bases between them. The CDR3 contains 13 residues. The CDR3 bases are TGTGCCACCAGTGATTACTATCCCCGTGAGCAGTTCTTC. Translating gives CATSDYYPREQFF.

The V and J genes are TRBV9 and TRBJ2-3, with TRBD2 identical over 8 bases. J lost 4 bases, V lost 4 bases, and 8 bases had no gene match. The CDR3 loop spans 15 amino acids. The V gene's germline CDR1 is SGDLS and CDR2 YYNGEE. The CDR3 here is CASSTLAAGADTQYF. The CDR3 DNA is TGTGCCAGCAGCACCCTCGCAGCGGGAGCAGATACGCAGTATTTT. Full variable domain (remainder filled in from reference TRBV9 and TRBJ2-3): DSGVTQTPKHLITATGQRVTLRCSPRSGDLSVYWYQQSLDQGLQFLIQYYNGEERAKGNILERFSAQQFPDLHSELNLSSLELGDSALYFCASSTLAAGADTQYFGPGTRLTVL.

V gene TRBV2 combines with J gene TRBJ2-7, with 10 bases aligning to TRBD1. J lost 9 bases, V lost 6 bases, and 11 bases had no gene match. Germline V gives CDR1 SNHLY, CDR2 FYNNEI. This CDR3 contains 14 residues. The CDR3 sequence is CASSLIETGGGQYV. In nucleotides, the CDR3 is TGTGCCAGCAGCCTTATAGAGACAGGGGGCGGGCAGTACGTC.

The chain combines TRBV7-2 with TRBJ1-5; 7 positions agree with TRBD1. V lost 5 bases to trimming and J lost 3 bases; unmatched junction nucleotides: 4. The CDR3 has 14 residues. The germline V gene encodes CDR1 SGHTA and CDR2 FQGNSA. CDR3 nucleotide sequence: TGTGCCAGCAGCCAGGGACAGCTCAATCAGCCCCAGCATTTT. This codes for CASSQGQLNQPQHF.

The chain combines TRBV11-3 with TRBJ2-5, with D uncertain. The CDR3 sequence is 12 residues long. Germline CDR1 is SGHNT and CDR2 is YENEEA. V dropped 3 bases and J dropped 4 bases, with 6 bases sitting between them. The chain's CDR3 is CASSFPGETQYF. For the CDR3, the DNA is TGTGCCAGCAGCTTTCCCGGAGAGACCCAGTACTTC.

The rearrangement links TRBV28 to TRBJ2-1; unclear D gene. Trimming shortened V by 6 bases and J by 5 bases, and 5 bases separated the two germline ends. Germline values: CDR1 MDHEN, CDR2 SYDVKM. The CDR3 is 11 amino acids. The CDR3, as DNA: TGTGCCAGCAGCCCGGACAATGAGCAGTTCTTC. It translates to CASSPDNEQFF.

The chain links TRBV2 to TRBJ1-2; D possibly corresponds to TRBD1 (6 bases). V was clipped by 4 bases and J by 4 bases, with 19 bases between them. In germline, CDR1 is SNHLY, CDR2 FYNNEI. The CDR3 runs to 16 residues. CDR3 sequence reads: CASSGTAMRSGYGYTF. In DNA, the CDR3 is TGTGCCAGCAGTGGGACAGCCATGCGCTCCGGCTATGGCTACACCTTC.

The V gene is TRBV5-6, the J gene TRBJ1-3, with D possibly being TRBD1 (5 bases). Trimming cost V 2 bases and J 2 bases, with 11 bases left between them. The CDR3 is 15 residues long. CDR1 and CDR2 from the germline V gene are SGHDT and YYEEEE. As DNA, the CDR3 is TGTGCCAGCAGCTTTGACAGCGGAACTGGAAACACCATATATTTT. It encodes CASSFDSGTGNTIYF.

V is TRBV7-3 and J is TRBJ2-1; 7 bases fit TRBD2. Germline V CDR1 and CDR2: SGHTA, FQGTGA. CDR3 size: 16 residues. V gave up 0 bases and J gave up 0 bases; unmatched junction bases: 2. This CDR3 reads CASSLTRGSSYNEQFF. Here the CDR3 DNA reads TGTGCCAGCAGCTTAACGCGGGGGAGCTCCTACAATGAGCAGTTCTTC.

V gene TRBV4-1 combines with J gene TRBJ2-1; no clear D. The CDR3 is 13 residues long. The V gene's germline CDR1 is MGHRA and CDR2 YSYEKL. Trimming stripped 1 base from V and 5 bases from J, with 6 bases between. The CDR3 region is CASSQVRNNEQFF. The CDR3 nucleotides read TGCGCCAGCAGCCAAGTTAGAAACAATGAGCAGTTCTTC.

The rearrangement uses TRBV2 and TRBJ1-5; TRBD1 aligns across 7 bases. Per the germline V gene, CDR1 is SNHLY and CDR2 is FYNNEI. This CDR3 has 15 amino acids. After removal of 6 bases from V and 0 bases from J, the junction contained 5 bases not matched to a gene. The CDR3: CASRGGTVSNQPQHF. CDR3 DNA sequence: TGTGCCAGCAGGGGAGGGACAGTTAGCAATCAGCCCCAGCATTTT.

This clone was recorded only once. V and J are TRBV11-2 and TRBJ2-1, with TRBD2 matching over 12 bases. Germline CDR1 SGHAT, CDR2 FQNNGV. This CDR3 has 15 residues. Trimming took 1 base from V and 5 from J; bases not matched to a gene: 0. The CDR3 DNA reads TGTGCCAGCAGCTTAGGACTAGCGGGAGACAATGAGCAGTTCTTC. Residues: CASSLGLAGDNEQFF.

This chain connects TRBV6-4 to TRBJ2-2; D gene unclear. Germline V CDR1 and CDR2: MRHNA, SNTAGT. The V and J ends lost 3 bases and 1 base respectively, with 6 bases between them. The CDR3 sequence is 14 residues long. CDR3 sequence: CASSEKGNTGELFF. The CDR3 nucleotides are TGTGCCAGCAGTGAAAAGGGGAACACCGGGGAGCTGTTTTTT.

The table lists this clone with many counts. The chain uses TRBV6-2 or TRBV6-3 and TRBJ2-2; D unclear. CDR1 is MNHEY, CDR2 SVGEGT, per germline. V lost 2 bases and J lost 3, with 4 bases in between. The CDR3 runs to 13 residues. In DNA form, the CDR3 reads TGTGCCAGCAGTTACAGAGACACCGGGGAGCTGTTTTTT. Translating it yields CASSYRDTGELFF.

The CDR3 nucleotides are TGTGCCAGCAGCTTAGCGACAGGGAGGCACGGGGAGCTGTTTTTT. Translated, it gives CASSLATGRHGELFF. The V call is TRBV11-3, the J call TRBJ2-2, with a weak D call TRBD1 (7 bases). The V end lost 1 base, the J end lost 7 bases, and 13 bases lay between the germline ends. The CDR3 loop spans 15 amino acids. The germline V gene encodes CDR1 SGHNT and CDR2 YENEEA.

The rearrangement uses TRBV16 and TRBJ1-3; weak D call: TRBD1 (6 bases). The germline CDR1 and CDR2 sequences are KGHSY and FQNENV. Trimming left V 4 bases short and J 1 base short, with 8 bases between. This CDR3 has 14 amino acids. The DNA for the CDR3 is TGTGCCAGCAGCCCTCAGGGGTCTGGAAACACCATATATTTT. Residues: CASSPQGSGNTIYF.

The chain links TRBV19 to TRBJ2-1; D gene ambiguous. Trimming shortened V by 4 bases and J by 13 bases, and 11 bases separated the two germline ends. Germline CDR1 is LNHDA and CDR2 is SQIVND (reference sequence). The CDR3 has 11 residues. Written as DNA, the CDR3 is TGTGCCAGTAGTAGTGGGATTGGCCAGTTCTTC. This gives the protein CASSSGIGQFF.

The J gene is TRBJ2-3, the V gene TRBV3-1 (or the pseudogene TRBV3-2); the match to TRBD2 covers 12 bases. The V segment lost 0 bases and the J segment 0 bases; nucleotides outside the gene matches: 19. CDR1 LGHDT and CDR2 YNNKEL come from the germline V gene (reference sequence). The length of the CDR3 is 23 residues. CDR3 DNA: TGTGCCAGCAGCCAAGATATACCCTTTCCCGGGACTAGCGGGTCCGTTAGCACAGATACGCAGTATTTT. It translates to CASSQDIPFPGTSGSVSTDTQYF.

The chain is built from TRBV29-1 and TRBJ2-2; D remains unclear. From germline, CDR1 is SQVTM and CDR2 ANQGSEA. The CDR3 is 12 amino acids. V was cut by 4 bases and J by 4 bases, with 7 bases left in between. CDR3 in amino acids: CSVVKPTGELFF. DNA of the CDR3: TGCAGCGTTGTCAAACCCACCGGGGAGCTGTTTTTT.

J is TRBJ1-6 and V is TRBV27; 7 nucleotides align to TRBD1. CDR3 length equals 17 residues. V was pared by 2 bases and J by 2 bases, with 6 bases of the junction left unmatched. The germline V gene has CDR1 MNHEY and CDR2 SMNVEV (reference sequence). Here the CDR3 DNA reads TGTGCCAGCAGTTTAACCCCCGGGACAGCCTATAATTCACCCCTCCACTTT. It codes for CASSLTPGTAYNSPLHF.

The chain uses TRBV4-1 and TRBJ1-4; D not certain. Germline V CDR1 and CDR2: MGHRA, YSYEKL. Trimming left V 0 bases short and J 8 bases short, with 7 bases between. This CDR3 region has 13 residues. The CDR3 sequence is CASSQEYGEKLFF. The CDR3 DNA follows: TGCGCCAGCAGCCAAGAGTACGGCGAAAAACTGTTTTTT.

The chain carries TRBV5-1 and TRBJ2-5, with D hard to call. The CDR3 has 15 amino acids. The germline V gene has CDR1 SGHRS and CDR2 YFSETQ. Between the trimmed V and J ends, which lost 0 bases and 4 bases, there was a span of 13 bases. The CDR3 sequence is CASSLGPATLETQYF. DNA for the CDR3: TGCGCCAGCAGCTTGGGGCCAGCGACGTTAGAGACCCAGTACTTC.

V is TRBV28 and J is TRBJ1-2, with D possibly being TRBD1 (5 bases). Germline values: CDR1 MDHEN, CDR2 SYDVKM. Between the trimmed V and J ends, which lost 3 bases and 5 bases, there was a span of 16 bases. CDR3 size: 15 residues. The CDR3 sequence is CASSLSPWGVYGYTF. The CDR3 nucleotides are TGTGCCAGCAGTTTGAGCCCCTGGGGGGTTTATGGCTACACCTTC.

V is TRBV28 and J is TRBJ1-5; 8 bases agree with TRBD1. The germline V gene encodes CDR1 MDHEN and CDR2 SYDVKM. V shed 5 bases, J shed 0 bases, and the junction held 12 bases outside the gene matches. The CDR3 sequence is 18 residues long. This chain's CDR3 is CASSMTGEGVYSNQPQHF. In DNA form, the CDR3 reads TGTGCCAGCAGTATGACAGGGGAGGGGGTCTATAGCAATCAGCCCCAGCATTTT.

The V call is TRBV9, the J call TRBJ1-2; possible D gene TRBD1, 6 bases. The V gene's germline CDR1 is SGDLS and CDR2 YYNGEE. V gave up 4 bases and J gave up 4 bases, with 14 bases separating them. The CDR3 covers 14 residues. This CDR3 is CASSPGGATYGYTF. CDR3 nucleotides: TGTGCCAGCAGCCCGGGGGGGGCTACCTATGGCTACACCTTC.